This TCR beta chain was identified during a study of OX40 agonist ivuxolimab in advanced cancers. Study in general: Subjects had a mean age of roughly 60 years, with a range of about 23 to 79; roughly 80% were male.

Trimming pared 5 bases from V and 5 bases from J, leaving 12 bases between. The CDR3 is 13 amino acids. CDR1 is SGHTA and CDR2 is FQGTGA in the germline V gene. TCRdb's copy holds only in-frame clones and misses some; the assay was immunoSEQ multiplex PCR. The sample includes tens of thousands of clones, 82% of them seen just once. This sequence joins TRBV7-3 and TRBJ1-1, with unresolved D. The sequencing here drew on CD4+ or CD8+ T cells sorted from blood, taken in a trial of the OX40 agonist ivuxolimab. The receptor's source is an adult with an advanced solid tumor such as melanoma, head and neck, liver or kidney cancer. This CDR3 is CASSAHARTEAFF. The CDR3 DNA is TGTGCCAGCAGCGCCCACGCGAGGACTGAAGCTTTCTTT.